Shown below are 30 T cell receptor beta chains from a single sample sequenced in a study of spatial heterogeneity in lung cancer. Time point: sample taken at primary tumor resection. Whole RNA came from tumor, nontumor lung or frozen PBMC and was sequenced without being sorted. A single record per CDR3 protein comes from TCRdb applying MiXCR to the 5' RACE reads. The sample lists about 86,000 distinct CDR3 sequences; about 12% were seen once. Sequencing used PBMCs, obtained at surgery. All receptors derive from a male donor with early-stage non-small cell lung cancer.

Ten or more counts support this clonotype. For the CDR3, the DNA is TGTGCCAGCAGTTTATTATTGGGGACAGGAGAAGCTTTCTTT. Translated: CASSLLLGTGEAFF. V and J are TRBV28 and TRBJ1-1, with TRBD1 matching over 8 bases. Trimming cost V 1 base and J 8 bases; bases outside gene matches: 6. CDR3 length equals 14 residues. CDR1 and CDR2 from the germline V gene are MDHEN and SYDVKM.

The sample holds a few counts of this clonotype. The chain joins TRBV5-1 to TRBJ1-1; 8 bases map to TRBD1. With 3 bases clipped from V and 4 bases from J, the junction kept 5 bases outside the gene matches. The CDR3 is 14 residues long. From germline, CDR1 is SGHRS and CDR2 YFSETQ. CDR3: CASSSQGAVTEAFF. DNA of the CDR3: TGCGCCAGCAGCTCTCAGGGGGCGGTCACTGAAGCTTTCTTT.

The gene calls are TRBV12-3 or TRBV12-4 and TRBJ2-7; 9 bases agree with TRBD1. CDR3 length: 15 amino acids. V lost 3 bases to trimming and J lost 5 bases; unmatched junction nucleotides: 8. CDR3 bases: TGTGCCAGCAGTTTCTGGACAGGGGAGAACCACGAGCAGTACTTC. Amino acid sequence: CASSFWTGENHEQYF.

The chain has TRBV29-1 and TRBJ2-1; 7 bases match TRBD1. The CDR3 contains 13 residues. With V trimmed by 5 bases and J by 3 bases, 4 bases remained unmatched. Germline-derived CDR1 and CDR2 are SQVTM and ANQGSEA. DNA of the CDR3: TGCAGCGTTCCGACAGGGAACTACAATGAGCAGTTCTTC. Translation: CSVPTGNYNEQFF.

The chain combines TRBV19 with TRBJ2-2; 7 nucleotides match TRBD1. The CDR3 extends over 13 amino acids. The trim removed 8 bases at V and 3 bases at J, leaving 3 bases unmatched. CDR1 and CDR2 from the germline V gene are LNHDA and SQIVND (reference sequence). The CDR3 here is CASGQEYTGELFF. The CDR3 DNA is TGTGCCAGTGGACAGGAATACACCGGGGAGCTGTTTTTT.

This clonotype has a handful of counts. The CDR3 reads CASSLGVTTDTQYF. DNA of the CDR3: TGCGCCAGCAGCTTGGGGGTCACCACAGATACGCAGTATTTT. The V and J genes are TRBV5-1 and TRBJ2-3; D call uncertain. The CDR3 extends over 14 amino acids. Germline CDR1 and CDR2: SGHRS and YFSETQ. Trimming took off 0 bases at V and 2 bases at J, with 7 bases between the two ends.

This clonotype came up a few times. This chain joins TRBV5-6 and TRBJ1-5; D is perhaps TRBD1 (5 bases). The CDR3 extends over 13 amino acids. Germline loops: CDR1 SGHDT, CDR2 YYEEEE. V shed 4 bases and J shed 6 bases, with 11 bases lying between them. The CDR3 DNA follows: TGTGCCAGCAGCCCCACAGGTTCTCAGCCCCAGCATTTT. This translates into CASSPTGSQPQHF.

The V and J genes are TRBV6-1 and TRBJ2-3; 11 bases are a match to TRBD1. This CDR3 is built from 19 residues. In germline, CDR1 is MNHNS, CDR2 SASEGT. J gave up 2 bases and V 4 bases, and 14 bases lay outside the gene matches. The CDR3 DNA follows: TGTGCCAGCAGTGGAAGGACAGGGGGCGACAAGAAAATCACAGATACGCAGTATTTT. Protein product: CASSGRTGGDKKITDTQYF.

This clonotype was detected only a few times. The chain is built from TRBV7-9 and TRBJ2-5, with D perhaps matching TRBD2 (5 bases). Per germline, CDR1 SEHNR and CDR2 FQNEAQ (reference sequence). CDR3 size: 13 residues. Trimming cost V 7 bases and J 3 bases, with 12 bases left between them. In DNA, the CDR3 is TGTGCCAGCACCCCTCCCGGGGAAGAGACCCAGTACTTC. This translates into CASTPPGEETQYF. The entire variable domain, with the rest obtained from reference TRBV7-9 and TRBJ2-5, is as follows: DTGVSQNPRHKITKRGQNVTFRCDPISEHNRLYWYRQTLGQGPEFLTYFQNEAQLEKSRLLSDRFSAERPKGSFSTLEIQRTEQGDSAMYLCASTPPGEETQYFGPGTRLLVL.

This chain connects TRBV7-2 to TRBJ2-7; no reliable D call. Germline CDR1 and CDR2: SGHTA and FQGNSA. The CDR3 totals 11 residues. The V and J ends lost 5 bases and 8 bases respectively, with 10 bases between them. The DNA of the CDR3 is TGTGCCAGCAGCCCGGCGGAGCAGCAGTACTTC. Translated: CASSPAEQQYF.

This clonotype was seen a few times. This sequence joins TRBV24-1 and TRBJ2-3, with D uncertain. From germline, CDR1 is KGHDR and CDR2 SFDVKD. V dropped 4 bases and J dropped 9 bases, with 10 bases sitting between them. This CDR3 is 12 amino acids long. CDR3 bases: TGTGCCACCAGTGAGTACATAGGCACGCAGTATTTT. Residues: CATSEYIGTQYF.

There are a few counts of this clonotype. For the CDR3, the DNA is TGTGCCAGCAGCCTTCAGGGACAGGGCTACAATGAGCAGTTCTTC. Translated: CASSLQGQGYNEQFF. This chain uses TRBV12-3 or TRBV12-4 with TRBJ2-1, with TRBD1 identical over 9 bases. The J segment lost 3 bases and the V segment lost 6 bases, leaving 6 bases of the junction unmatched. CDR3 length: 15 residues.

The chain has TRBV12-3 or TRBV12-4 and TRBJ1-1; D remains ambiguous. The CDR3 is made up of 13 amino acids. V was shortened by 2 bases and J by 0 bases, with 4 bases between the two germline ends. CDR3 sequence reads: CASSLKMNTEAFF. CDR3 coding DNA: TGTGCCAGCAGTTTAAAGATGAACACTGAAGCTTTCTTT.

There are a few counts of this clonotype. This sequence joins TRBV11-1 and TRBJ2-5; D remains unclear. The ends were cut back, 6 bases at V and 3 bases at J, with 5 bases in the middle. The CDR3 length is 11 residues. Looked up from germline, CDR1 is SGHAT and CDR2 is FQDESV (reference sequence). The CDR3 DNA reads as TGTGCCAGCAGTATTAAAGAGACCCAGTACTTC. This gives the protein CASSIKETQYF.

This clonotype appeared a few times. This chain connects TRBV20-1 to TRBJ2-5, with D perhaps matching TRBD2 (5 bases). V gave up 3 bases and J gave up 3 bases, with 8 bases separating them. The germline V gene encodes CDR1 DFQATT and CDR2 SNEGSKA (reference sequence). CDR3 length: 12 residues. The CDR3 here is CSASEGKETQYF. The DNA for the CDR3 is TGCAGTGCTAGCGAGGGCAAAGAGACCCAGTACTTC.

This clonotype was found many times. This rearrangement joins TRBV30 to TRBJ1-5; D is perhaps TRBD1 (6 bases). This CDR3 region has 14 residues. Trimming shortened V by 1 base and J by 4 bases, and 11 bases separated the two germline ends. CDR1 and CDR2 (germline): GTSNPN, SVGIG (reference sequence). Written as DNA, the CDR3 is TGTGCCTGGAGTGGCCCAGGGGCTAATCAGCCCCAGCATTTT. Its protein is CAWSGPGANQPQHF. Supplemented by reference TRBV30 and TRBJ1-5, the full variable domain reads SQTIHQWPATLVQPVGSPLSLECTVEGTSNPNLYWYRQAAGRGLQLLFYSVGIGQISSEVPQNLSASRPQDRQFILSSKKLLLSDSGFYLCAWSGPGANQPQHFGDGTRLSIL.

Here the CDR3 DNA reads TGCGCCAGCAGTGAGTCAAACGTAAGGGGGCCGACGGCTAGCACAGATACGCAGTATTTT. Its protein is CASSESNVRGPTASTDTQYF. The chain combines TRBV10-2 with TRBJ2-3; 7 bases match TRBD1. CDR3 length equals 20 residues. The junction had 15 bases not matched to a gene; V was cut back by 0 bases and J by 0 bases. CDR1 WSHSY and CDR2 SAAADI come from the germline V gene.

This clonotype showed up just a few times. The chain links TRBV24-1 to TRBJ2-1, with D possibly being TRBD1 (5 bases). The CDR3 spans 17 residues. The V and J ends lost 10 bases and 0 bases respectively, with 21 bases between them. The germline V gene has CDR1 KGHDR and CDR2 SFDVKD. The CDR3 is CATRSQSGQGSYNEQFF. The CDR3 coding sequence is TGTGCCACGAGGAGTCAATCGGGTCAGGGCTCCTACAATGAGCAGTTCTTC.

Here the CDR3 DNA reads TGTGCCATCAGCGGTGGGGACACGGATTACGAGCAGTACTTC. It specifies CAISGGDTDYEQYF. The chain carries TRBV10-3 and TRBJ2-7; possibly TRBD1 for D (6 bases). V was pared by 6 bases and J by 4 bases, with 16 bases between. This CDR3 region has 14 residues. In germline, CDR1 is ENHRY, CDR2 SYGVKD.

This clonotype showed up just a few times. This chain joins TRBV29-1 and TRBJ1-2; tentatively, D is TRBD1 (6 bases). This CDR3 is 13 amino acids long. The germline gives CDR1 SQVTM, CDR2 ANQGSEA. The V and J ends lost 6 bases and 4 bases respectively, with 15 bases between them. Here the CDR3 reads CSVLTGAGYGYTF. The CDR3 DNA reads as TGCAGCGTCCTGACGGGGGCAGGCTATGGCTACACCTTC.

This clonotype occurred a few times. The J gene is TRBJ1-2, the V gene TRBV19, with no clear D. V lost 2 bases and J lost 4, with 14 bases in between. This CDR3 spans 15 amino acids. Germline assignment: CDR1 LNHDA and CDR2 SQIVND (reference sequence). For the CDR3, the DNA is TGTGCCAGTAGTATAAGCGACGGCGGACCCTATGGCTACACCTTC. As protein: CASSISDGGPYGYTF.

The V and J genes are TRBV29-1 and TRBJ2-7; 8 positions agree with TRBD1. This CDR3 comprises 13 residues. Germline CDR1 reads SQVTM; CDR2 reads ANQGSEA. The ends lost 1 base at V and 5 bases at J; junction bases unmatched: 4. Written as DNA, the CDR3 is TGCAGCGTTGAAGGACAGGGGATAAACGAGCAGTACTTC. This codes for CSVEGQGINEQYF.

V gene TRBV11-2 combines with J gene TRBJ2-5, with 8 bases matching TRBD1. CDR3 length: 14 residues. V lost 4 bases and J lost 9; bases outside the gene matches: 10. Per the germline V gene, CDR1 is SGHAT and CDR2 is FQNNGV. CDR3 region: CASSSLQGAVAQYF. The DNA of the CDR3 is TGTGCCAGCAGCTCCCTCCAGGGGGCGGTGGCCCAGTACTTC.

This clonotype occurred a few times. The V gene is TRBV29-1, the J gene TRBJ2-1; no firm D call. The CDR3 is made up of 13 amino acids. Trimming removed 4 bases at V and 6 bases at J, with 13 bases between. Germline lookup yields CDR1 SQVTM and CDR2 ANQGSEA. CDR3 bases: TGCAGCGTTGCCAGATTTCCCATCAATGAGCAGTTCTTC. It is translated as CSVARFPINEQFF.

This clonotype was counted only a few times. V gene TRBV7-6 combines with J gene TRBJ2-3, with 11 bases matching TRBD2. Germline CDR1 reads SGHVS; CDR2 reads FNYEAQ. Trimming at V came to 5 bases and at J to 0 bases, leaving 7 bases not matched to a gene. The CDR3 length is 17 residues. CDR3 sequence reads: CASSLIGLAGSTDTQYF. The CDR3, as DNA: TGTGCCAGCAGCCTTATCGGACTAGCGGGTAGCACAGATACGCAGTATTTT.

CDR3 residues: CASSPHRSSTDTQYF. CDR3 coding DNA: TGTGCCAGCAGCCCTCACAGGAGTTCCACAGATACGCAGTATTTT. This chain connects TRBV7-9 to TRBJ2-3; a possible D gene is TRBD1 (5 bases). The CDR3 length is 15 residues. The V gene's germline CDR1 is SEHNR and CDR2 FQNEAQ (reference sequence). The V end lost 5 bases, the J end lost 2 bases, and 14 bases lay between the germline ends.

The V gene is TRBV6-5, the J gene TRBJ2-1, with 11 bases that match TRBD2. Unmatched junction bases numbered 4, after V lost 5 bases and J lost 1 base. Germline CDR1 is MNHEY and CDR2 is SVGAGI. The CDR3 is 16 amino acids. This CDR3 is CASSLGLAASYNEQFF. In nucleotides, the CDR3 is TGTGCCAGCAGTCTGGGACTAGCGGCTTCCTACAATGAGCAGTTCTTC.

This clonotype was recorded many times. The chain has TRBV28 and TRBJ1-2; D gene uncertain. Germline V gene lookup returns CDR1 MDHEN and CDR2 SYDVKM. The CDR3 is 14 amino acids. The V gene lost 5 bases and the J gene lost 6 bases, with 16 bases spanning the gap. The CDR3 coding sequence is TGTGCCAGCAGTACTACCGGCCCGGTGGATGGCTACACCTTC. Translation: CASSTTGPVDGYTF.

This clonotype was seen only a few times. V is TRBV6-5 and J is TRBJ2-3, with D perhaps TRBD1 (6 bases). The CDR3 loop spans 14 amino acids. Per the germline V gene, CDR1 is MNHEY and CDR2 is SVGAGI. V lost 6 bases, J lost 0 bases, and 10 bases lay in between. The CDR3 coding sequence is TGTGCCAGCAGGGTCAGGGGAAGCACAGATACGCAGTATTTT. The encoded protein is CASRVRGSTDTQYF.

The chain has TRBV12-3 or TRBV12-4 and TRBJ1-2, with TRBD1 matching 9 bases. The ends lost 7 bases at V and 2 bases at J; junction bases unmatched: 8. There are 15 residues in the CDR3. The CDR3 DNA reads as TGTGCCAGCACCCCGGGACAGGGCAGCAACTATGGCTACACCTTC. This encodes CASTPGQGSNYGYTF.